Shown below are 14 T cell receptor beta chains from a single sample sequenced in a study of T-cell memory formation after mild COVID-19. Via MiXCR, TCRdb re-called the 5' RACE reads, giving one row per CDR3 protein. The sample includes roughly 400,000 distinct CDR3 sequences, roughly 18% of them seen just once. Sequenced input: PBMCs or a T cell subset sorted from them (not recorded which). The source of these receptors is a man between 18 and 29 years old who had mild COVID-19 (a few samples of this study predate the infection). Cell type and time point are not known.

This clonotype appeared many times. In DNA, the CDR3 is TGCGCCAGCAGCTTGGCAGGAGGTGGCACAGATACGCAGTATTTT. It specifies CASSLAGGGTDTQYF. J is TRBJ2-3 and V is TRBV5-1, with D perhaps TRBD2 (5 bases). Germline V gene lookup returns CDR1 SGHRS and CDR2 YFSETQ. The CDR3 contains 15 residues. The V end was cut by 0 bases, the J end by 1 base, with 9 bases between.

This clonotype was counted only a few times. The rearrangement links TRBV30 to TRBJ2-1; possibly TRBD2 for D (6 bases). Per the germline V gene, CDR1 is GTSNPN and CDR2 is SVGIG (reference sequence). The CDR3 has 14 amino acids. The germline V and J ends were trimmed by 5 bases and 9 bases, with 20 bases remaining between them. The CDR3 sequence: CAWGHSGLSTEQFF. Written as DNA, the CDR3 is TGTGCCTGGGGCCATTCGGGACTCTCCACTGAGCAGTTCTTC.

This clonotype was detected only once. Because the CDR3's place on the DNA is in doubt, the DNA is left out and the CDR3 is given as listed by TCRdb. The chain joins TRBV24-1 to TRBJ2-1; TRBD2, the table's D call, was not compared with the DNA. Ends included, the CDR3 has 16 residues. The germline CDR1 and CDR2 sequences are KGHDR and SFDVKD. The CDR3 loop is CATSDFRGGTVHEQFF.

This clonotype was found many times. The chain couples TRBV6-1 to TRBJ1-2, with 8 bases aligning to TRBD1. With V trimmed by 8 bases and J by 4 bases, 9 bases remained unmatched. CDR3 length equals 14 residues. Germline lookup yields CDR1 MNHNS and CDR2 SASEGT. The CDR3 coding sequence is TGTGCCAGCCACGTGGGGACAGGCCCCTATGGCTACACCTTC. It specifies CASHVGTGPYGYTF.

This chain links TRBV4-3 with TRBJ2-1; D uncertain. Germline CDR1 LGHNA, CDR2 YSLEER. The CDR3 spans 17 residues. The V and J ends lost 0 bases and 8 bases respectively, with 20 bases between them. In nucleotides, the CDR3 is TGCGCCAGCAGCCAAGAAGCTGCGATTAACTACGGGCATGAGCAGTTCTTC. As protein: CASSQEAAINYGHEQFF.

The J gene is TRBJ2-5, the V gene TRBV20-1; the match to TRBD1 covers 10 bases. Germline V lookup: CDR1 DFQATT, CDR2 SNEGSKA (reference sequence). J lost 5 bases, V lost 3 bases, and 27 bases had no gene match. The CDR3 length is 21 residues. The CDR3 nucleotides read TGCAGTGCTAGGACCTCCCCGGTGGAGGGTTTGGGACAGGGGCCCCAGGAGACCCAGTACTTC. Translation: CSARTSPVEGLGQGPQETQYF.

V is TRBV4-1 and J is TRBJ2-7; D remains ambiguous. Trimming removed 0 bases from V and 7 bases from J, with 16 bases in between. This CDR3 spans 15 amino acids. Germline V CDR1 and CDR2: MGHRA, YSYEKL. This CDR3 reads CASSQEPPPIWEQYF. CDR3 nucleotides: TGCGCCAGCAGCCAAGAACCACCCCCCATCTGGGAGCAGTACTTC.

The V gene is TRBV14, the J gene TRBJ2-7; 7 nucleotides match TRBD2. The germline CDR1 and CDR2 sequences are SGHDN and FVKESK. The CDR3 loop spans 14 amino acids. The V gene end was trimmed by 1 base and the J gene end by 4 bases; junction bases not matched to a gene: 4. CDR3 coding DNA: TGTGCCAGCAGCCAAGTCGCTAGCGGTTACGAGCAGTACTTC. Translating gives CASSQVASGYEQYF.

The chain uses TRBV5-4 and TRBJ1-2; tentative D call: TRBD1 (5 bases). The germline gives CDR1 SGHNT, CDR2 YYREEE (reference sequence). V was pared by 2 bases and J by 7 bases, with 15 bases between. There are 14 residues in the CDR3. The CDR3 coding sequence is TGTGCCAGCAGCTTTGACAGCACCCCGGGTGGCTACACCTTC. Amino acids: CASSFDSTPGGYTF.

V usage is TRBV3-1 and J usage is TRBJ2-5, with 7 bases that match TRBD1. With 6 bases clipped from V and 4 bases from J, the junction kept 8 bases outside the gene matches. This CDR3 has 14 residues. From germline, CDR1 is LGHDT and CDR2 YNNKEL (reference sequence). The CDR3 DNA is TGTGCCAGCAGGCATAGGGGGCGGCGAGAGACCCAGTACTTC. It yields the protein CASRHRGRRETQYF.

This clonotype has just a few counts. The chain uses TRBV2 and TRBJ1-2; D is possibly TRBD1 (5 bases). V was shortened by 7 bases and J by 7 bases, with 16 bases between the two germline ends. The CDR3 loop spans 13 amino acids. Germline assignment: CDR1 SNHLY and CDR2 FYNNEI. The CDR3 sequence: CASTGAIIGGYTF. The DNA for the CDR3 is TGTGCCAGCACCGGGGCCATCATAGGTGGCTACACCTTC.

The CDR3 region is CASRTGTGGYSEQYF. CDR3 sequence (DNA): TGTGCCAGCAGAACCGGGACAGGGGGCTATAGCGAGCAGTACTTC. The V and J genes are TRBV6-6 and TRBJ2-7, with 12 positions matching TRBD1. Germline V gene lookup returns CDR1 MNHNY and CDR2 SVGAGI (reference sequence). The CDR3 runs 15 residues. Germline trimming cut 6 bases from V and 6 bases from J; bases unmatched to any gene: 9.

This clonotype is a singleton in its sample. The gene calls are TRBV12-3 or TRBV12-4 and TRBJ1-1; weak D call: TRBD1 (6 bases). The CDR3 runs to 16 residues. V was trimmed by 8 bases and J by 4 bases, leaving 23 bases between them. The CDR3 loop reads CASGSLRGFDGTEAFF. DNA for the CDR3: TGTGCCAGCGGGTCTCTAAGGGGGTTTGACGGCACTGAAGCTTTCTTT.

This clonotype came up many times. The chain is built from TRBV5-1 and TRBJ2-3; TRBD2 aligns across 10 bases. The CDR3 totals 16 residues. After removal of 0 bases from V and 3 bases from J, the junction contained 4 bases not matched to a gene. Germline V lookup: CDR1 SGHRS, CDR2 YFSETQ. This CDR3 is CASSLGGLALTDTQYF. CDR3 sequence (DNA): TGCGCCAGCAGCTTGGGGGGACTAGCGTTGACAGATACGCAGTATTTT.